This T cell receptor beta chain was captured by sequencing in a study of T cell responses to AZD1222 COVID-19 vaccine. The protocol was immunoSEQ multiplex PCR, while the TCRdb copy is restricted to in-frame clones and leaves out a portion. The top ten hold 1.5% of the sample, which has 150,000 or so clones, more than 90% seen once. The sequence came from an adult who received the AZD1222 COVID-19 vaccine. Sequencing was performed on peripheral blood, taken 28 days after the second AZD1222 dose.

This CDR3 reads CASNTPAWQIPKETQYF. In nucleotides, the CDR3 is TGTGCCAGCAACACGCCCGCGTGGCAGATACCAAAAGAGACCCAGTACTTC. The V gene is TRBV28, the J gene TRBJ2-5; no reliable D call. Germline lookup yields CDR1 MDHEN and CDR2 SYDVKM. Between the trimmed V and J ends, which lost 7 bases and 3 bases, there was a span of 24 bases. The CDR3 length is 17 residues. Based on the CDR3 plus reference TRBV28 and TRBJ2-5, the full variable domain is DVKVTQSSRYLVKRTGEKVFLECVQDMDHENMFWYRQDPGLGLRLIYFSYDVKMKEKGDIPEGYSVSREKKERFSLILESASTNQTSMYLCASNTPAWQIPKETQYFGPGTRLLVL.